This T cell receptor beta chain was captured in a study of cytomegalovirus exposure and HLA in healthy donors (dated by TCRdb to the late 2010s). The study in broad terms: An earlier analysis of 550 to 700 of the donors reported approximately 300 Gb of sequence data and 117 million unique TCR beta sequences from roughly 180 million T cells. Donor age, sex, ethnicity and CMV serostatus were collected together with the repertoire data. Genome-wide SNP genotypes for about 60% of the 666 donors were used in a later genetic analysis, which treated that subset as a discovery cohort. The number of donors typed differed by locus, with roughly 629-640 for A, B, C, DRB1 and DQB1, roughly 520 for DQA1, nearly 610 for DPA1, and around 460 for DPB1. Roughly 290 gigabases of sequencing data and 70 million to 100 million unique TCR sequences made up an early release that covered around 640 HLA-typed donors. Along with the roughly 700-subject first cohort, a separate validation cohort of more than 90 different subjects was used. About five DR-DQ haplotypes were treated as single units for association and clustering because of strong linkage in the cohort. Every repertoire in the discovery cohort had been generated on one and the same sequencing platform. To decide whether each TCR beta V gene segment behaved as functional or pseudogenic, an earlier analysis of nearly 600 of the donors relied on high-throughput TCR beta sequencing. Across under 500 genotyped donors of the cohort, an average of roughly 230,000 unique TCR beta nucleotide sequences per donor were sequenced, and roughly 20% of those sequences were non-productive. Rather than drawing on any new phenotypic data, the later analysis identified candidate immune exposures from TCR beta sequences and the way those sequences occurred across donors. A later analysis re-examined previously published TCR beta repertoires from roughly 720 donors and added high-resolution HLA genotyping to investigate patterns of TCR occurrence. Of the 300 to 450 genotyped donors, 81% were placed in the genetic ancestry cluster associated with self-reported Caucasian donors. To predict cytomegalovirus infection status, the study brought together high-throughput TCR immunosequencing, statistical association of individual TCRs with disease status, and machine learning. The aim of the study was to test whether cataloging public T cell receptors could identify signatures of past pathogen exposure. HLA typing covered class I and class II loci at four-digit resolution. The study used immunosequencing to profile the T cell repertoires of hundreds of subjects and linked those repertoires to cytomegalovirus serostatus.

The cohort was made up of roughly 670 healthy bone marrow donors. All cohort members were sampled while nominally healthy, although unrecorded immune exposures were likely present. The donor was CMV seropositive and was included in the group of 290 or so seropositive cohort members. A peripheral blood sample was provided by each donor, and peripheral blood mononuclear cells were used for TCR beta sequencing. The Qiagen DNeasy Blood Extraction Kit was used to extract genomic DNA from the blood cell samples. As regards this clone: Its target antigen remains unknown. Base quality data are lacking; no much larger clone is found one base away.

The library was made by the immunoSEQ multiplex PCR assay. The multiplex PCR relied on a mix of 60 forward primers for TCR Vbeta segments and 13 reverse primers for TCR Jbeta segments. The CDR3 region of rearranged TCR beta genes was amplified from genomic DNA with a multiplex PCR assay. The Illumina HiSeq System was used to sequence the amplified TCR beta libraries as 87-base-pair reads. Per the source publication's procedure: A later analysis counted some 74 million unique TCR beta chains across the 640 or so repertoires, and around 12 million of these chains were shared by at least two donors. Raw reads were error-corrected and collapsed into unique sequences by a nearest-neighbor algorithm in which closely related sequences were merged to remove PCR and sequencing errors. V, D and J gene segments were assigned by aligning CDR3 sequences to IMGT reference sequences. Each retained sequence needed at least a six-nucleotide match to both a V gene segment and a J gene segment. Rearrangements were classified as productive when the CDR3 lacked stop codons and remained in frame with V and J, and all other rearrangements were classified as non-productive. CDR3 was defined by IMGT convention, running from the second conserved V-encoded cysteine to the conserved J-encoded phenylalanine. The earlier analysis of some 600 of the donors excluded sequences that lacked an unambiguous match to a single V gene segment. An earlier analysis of approximately 590 of the donors classified V segments as functional when productive rearrangements were above 56.7% and as segregating when the standard deviation between donors was above 5%. A statistical classification framework was developed to diagnose cytomegalovirus status using the catalog of TCR beta chain sequences. A later analysis assigned V and J genes by comparing TCR nucleotide sequences with IMGT/GENE-DB human TR gene sequences. In a later analysis, CDR3 sequences and most-parsimonious VDJ recombination scenarios were assigned using the TCRdist pipeline. A later analysis defined each TCR beta chain by its CDR3 amino acid sequence plus V-gene family, and excluded reads lacking a unique V-gene family. To address suspected cross-contamination and a sequencing artifact, a later analysis removed roughly 580 highly shared, low-generation-probability nucleotide sequences. In a later analysis, a clonal expansion index for each public chain was calculated from normalized within-repertoire ranks of inferred template counts. In a later analysis, generation probabilities were computed with a VDJ recombination model fitted to out-of-frame rearrangements, and the resulting probabilities were checked against IGoR. A later analysis scored TCR-TCR, TCR-HLA and TCR-CMV co-occurrence with hypergeometric tests, applying a repertoire-size bias correction to TCR pairs. False discovery rates were estimated in a later analysis by permuting HLA or CMV assignments 20 times. In a later analysis, co-occurring TCRs were grouped using DBSCAN, and TCRdist sequence similarity was added for clustering within HLA-allele-positive subsets. Repertoires with fewer than 30,000 or more than 120,000 public chains were left out of co-occurrence clustering, as were about 5 repertoires with anomalous nucleotide sharing. What TCRdb holds here is the immuneACCESS table cut down to in-frame rearrangements. Part of the clones is not present; checked against another copy, under half of the missing clones reflect an unresolved V gene, and the others are unexplained. V and J calls and clone size are as listed in that table; D and trimming were resolved from the DNA. In this sample the table shows roughly 120,000 clones, 65% to 75% of which occur a single time. The leading ten clones occupy 5.5% to 7% of the sample.

Overall study results and their limits: A later analysis reported that several top co-occurrence clusters appeared linked to parvovirus B19, influenza, CMV and Epstein-Barr virus. A later analysis found that TCR association rates varied across HLA loci, with DRB1 alleles showing the most associated TCRs and HLA-C alleles the fewest. V-gene and J-gene trimming of TCR beta chains was associated with a missense DCLRE1C variant in a later genetic analysis, and the association was replicated in an independent cohort. The study listed around 160 TCR beta chains as associated with cytomegalovirus. In a later analysis, HLA-associated TCR beta chains were found to be more clonally expanded and to have lower generation probabilities than equally common non-associated chains. Roughly uniform sequencing depth across donors was assumed in presence/absence analyses, although this assumption may not hold. A further reported finding was that TCR beta sequences accurately predicted the HLA-A and HLA-B alleles for most subjects in the first cohort. Across donors, most TCR sequences were observed very rarely, whereas some public TCRs were present in many individuals. In an earlier analysis of about 540 of the donors, most TCR beta V segments were observed in productive rearrangements about 90% or about 30% of the time, broadly matching IMGT annotations. This cohort had only TCR beta chains sequenced, and the lack of alpha or paired-chain data limited which features could be detected. When HLA alleles, especially DR and DQ, strongly co-occurred, TCR associations were difficult to assign to individual alleles. Correlated functional status among segregating V segments might reflect linkage disequilibrium, but an unknown experimental factor could not be ruled out. Compared with the roughly 670-donor mean, donors in an Asian-associated ancestry cluster had fewer N-insertions in productive TCRs, according to a later genetic analysis. At a false discovery rate of 0.05, a later analysis linked around 15,000 TCR beta sequences to specific HLA alleles. The sequencing pipeline was judged likely to have produced a cluster of highly shared sequence variants as a technical artifact. According to the authors, the approach could potentially be generalized to other disease states and immunological phenotypes. According to a later analysis, most CMV-associated TCR beta chains appeared to be HLA-restricted, and the HLA associations seemed to be driven largely by CMV exposure. Because HLA typing was missing for some donors at each locus, association tests included only the typed subset. For the cohort, immune exposure information was limited to CMV serostatus. Cytomegalovirus status was reported to be diagnosed by the classifier with high specificity and sensitivity in both the original and validation cohorts. Three of the identified cytomegalovirus-associated TCR beta chains were confirmed in vitro to be specific for cytomegalovirus antigens. Because counts were too low, some 17 rarely observed V segments, including chromosome 9 orphons, were left out of the earlier analysis of some 640 of the donors.

This sequence was found in a man in his forties or fifties in good health and CMV-seropositive. The sample taken for sequencing was PBMCs.

The CDR3 here reads CASSLEASYEQYF. The sequenced DNA: TGCGCCAGCAGCTTGGAAGCGTCCTACGAGCAGTACTTC. The V and J segments used are TRBV5-1 and TRBJ2-7; the D gene cannot be named for sure. A distance of 5 bases separates the germline ends of V and J, which lose 0 bases and 1 base respectively. CDR1 SGHRS and CDR2 YFSETQ were looked up in the germline V gene. There are 13 amino acids in the CDR3, from cysteine to phenylalanine inclusive. Only CDR3 DNA is held: 39 bases, read in frame from base 1.